Included here is one T cell receptor beta chain sequence, with context. While infection was still active, Seattle patients were enrolled and then followed longitudinally. TCRdb keeps only in-frame clones here, not all; method: immunoSEQ multiplex PCR. The sample lists more than 200,000 clones, around 83% occurring once. Trimming shortened V by 6 bases and J by 3 bases, and 20 bases separated the two germline ends. CDR1 and CDR2 from the germline V gene are MNHNS and SASEGT. The CDR3 extends over 17 amino acids. The sample is drawn from a study of blood T cell repertoires in COVID-19. Study in general: The analysed material was cDNA or gDNA that came from T cells, B-cell-depleted T cells, or PBMCs.

The sequence was collected from a woman between 50 and 59 years old with COVID-19, enrolled during active disease. The sample consisted of peripheral blood. The chain is built from TRBV6-1 and TRBJ2-2; D is perhaps TRBD1 (6 bases). Written as DNA, the CDR3 is TGTGCCAGCAGCGAAATAAGGGGGTCAGGATACACCGGGGAGCTGTTTTTT. Its protein product is CASSEIRGSGYTGELFF.